The clone carrying this T cell receptor beta chain was seen only a few times. Its specificity is not known. An end of the junction differs from the germline gene, which may be a read error. Sample-barcoded 5' priming and a J-beta primer mix drove a second PCR of about 7 to 11 cycles. Using its own MiXCR run on the 5' RACE reads, TCRdb lists one record per CDR3 protein. Of about 720,000 distinct CDR3 sequences detected, about 24% appear once; the ten largest clones hold about 22%. Germline lookup yields CDR1 SEHNR and CDR2 FQNEAQ (reference sequence). The CDR3 is 14 amino acids. This specimen comes from a study of blood T cells in healthy people across ages. Study at large: Capture via template switching afforded approximately one barcoded beta molecule per two T cells. Study observations and caveats: Long-lived and aged donors differed, with more naive CD4+ cells and higher diversity in the long-lived.

This clonotype was obtained from a man between 65 and 79 years old in good health. The genes are TRBV7-9 and TRBJ2-7; D may be TRBD1 or TRBD2 (5 bases each). Judging by the DNA end, TRBJ2-5 fits better; the J call may be wrong. Material for sequencing was blood. The CDR3 DNA reads TGTGCCAGCAGCTTAGTCAGGGACCAAGGGACCCAGTACTTC. It yields the protein CASSLVRDQGTQYF.